A selection of T cell receptor beta chains follows, all from one sample in a study of T cell responses to AZD1222 COVID-19 vaccine. TCRdb keeps only in-frame clones here, not all; method: immunoSEQ multiplex PCR. The repertoire holds some 88,000 clones, approximately 90% seen once, with around 5% in the top ten. Source: peripheral blood, taken on day 0 of AZD1222 vaccination. The receptors stem from an adult in good health. Each CDR3 is given with its conserved first and last residue. The D gene is left open where the match is weak. The size of a clone is reported for some rows only, either as once, few or many, or as a class for expanded clones.

abundance: once; d_gene: TRBD2; j_gene: TRBJ2-7; v_gene: TRBV6-5; CDR3aa: CASSPMTSGRAEQYF; CDR3nt: TGTGCCAGCAGTCCGATGACTAGCGGGAGGGCCGAGCAGTACTTC
abundance: once; d_gene: -; j_gene: TRBJ2-7; v_gene: TRBV27; CDR3aa: CASRDVSGLYEQYF; CDR3nt: TGTGCCAGCCGTGATGTTAGCGGCCTCTACGAGCAGTACTTC
abundance: -; d_gene: -; j_gene: TRBJ2-3; v_gene: TRBV12-5; CDR3aa: CASGLPGTDTQYF; CDR3nt: TGTGCTAGTGGTTTGCCTGGTACAGATACGCAGTATTTT
abundance: -; d_gene: -; j_gene: TRBJ1-4; v_gene: TRBV18; CDR3aa: CASSPGPETNEKLFF; CDR3nt: TGTGCCAGCTCACCGGGACCTGAAACTAATGAAAAACTGTTTTTT
abundance: -; d_gene: TRBD1; j_gene: TRBJ1-3; v_gene: TRBV12-3/TRBV12-4; CDR3aa: CASSLQGSAIYF; CDR3nt: TGTGCCAGCAGCCTACAGGGGAGCGCCATATATTTT
abundance: -; d_gene: -; j_gene: TRBJ2-1; v_gene: TRBV15; CDR3aa: CATSTPGLNPYNEQFF; CDR3nt: TGTGCCACCAGCACGCCGGGACTCAATCCCTACAATGAGCAGTTCTTC
abundance: -; d_gene: TRBD1; j_gene: TRBJ2-2; v_gene: TRBV7-7; CDR3aa: CASSLNDRGRTGELFF; CDR3nt: TGTGCTAGCAGCCTTAACGACAGGGGAAGGACCGGGGAGCTGTTTTTT
abundance: -; d_gene: -; j_gene: TRBJ2-3; v_gene: TRBV7-2; CDR3aa: CASTLRASARTDTQYF; CDR3nt: TGTGCCAGCACCCTTAGAGCTAGCGCTCGCACAGATACGCAGTATTTT
abundance: -; d_gene: TRBD1; j_gene: TRBJ2-7; v_gene: TRBV5-4; CDR3aa: CASSREPGQGSYEQYF; CDR3nt: TGTGCCAGCAGCCGAGAACCCGGACAGGGTTCCTACGAGCAGTACTTC
abundance: -; d_gene: -; j_gene: TRBJ1-1; v_gene: TRBV24-1; CDR3aa: CATSDARGPGTEAFF; CDR3nt: TGTGCCACCAGTGATGCAAGAGGGCCCGGCACTGAAGCTTTCTTT
abundance: once; d_gene: -; j_gene: TRBJ1-2; v_gene: TRBV28; CDR3aa: CASSLSYGYTF; CDR3nt: TGTGCCAGCAGTCTAAGCTATGGCTACACCTTC
abundance: -; d_gene: TRBD1; j_gene: TRBJ2-7; v_gene: TRBV28; CDR3aa: CASIRQGGYEQYF; CDR3nt: TGTGCCAGCATTCGACAGGGCGGGTACGAGCAGTACTTC